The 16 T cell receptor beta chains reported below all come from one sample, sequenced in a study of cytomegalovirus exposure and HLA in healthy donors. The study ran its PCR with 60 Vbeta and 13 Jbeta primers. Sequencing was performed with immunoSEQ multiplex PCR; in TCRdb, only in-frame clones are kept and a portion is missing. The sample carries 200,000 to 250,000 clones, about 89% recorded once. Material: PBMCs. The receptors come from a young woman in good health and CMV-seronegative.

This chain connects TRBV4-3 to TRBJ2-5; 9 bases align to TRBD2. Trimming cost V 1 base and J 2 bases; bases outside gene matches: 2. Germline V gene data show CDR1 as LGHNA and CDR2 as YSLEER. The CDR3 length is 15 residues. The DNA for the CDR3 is TGCGCCAGCAGCCAAGGGGGACTAGCTCAAGAGACCCAGTACTTC. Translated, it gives CASSQGGLAQETQYF.

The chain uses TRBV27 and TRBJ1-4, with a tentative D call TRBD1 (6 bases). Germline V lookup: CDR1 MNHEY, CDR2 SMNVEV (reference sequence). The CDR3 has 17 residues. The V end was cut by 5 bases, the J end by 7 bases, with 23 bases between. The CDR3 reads CASSPRGGGGRREKLFF. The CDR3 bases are TGTGCCAGCAGTCCGCGTGGAGGGGGGGGGCGCCGTGAAAAACTGTTTTTT. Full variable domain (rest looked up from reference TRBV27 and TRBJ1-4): EAQVTQNPRYLITVTGKKLTVTCSQNMNHEYMSWYRQDPGLGLRQIYYSMNVEVTDKGDVPEGYKVSRKEKRNFPLILESPSPNQTSLYFCASSPRGGGGRREKLFFGSGTQLSVL.

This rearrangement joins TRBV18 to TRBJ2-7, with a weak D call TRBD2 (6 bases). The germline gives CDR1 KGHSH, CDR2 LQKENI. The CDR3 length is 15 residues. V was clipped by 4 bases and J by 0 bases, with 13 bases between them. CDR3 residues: CASSQYRDSSYEQYF. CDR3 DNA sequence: TGTGCCAGCTCACAGTACCGGGACTCCTCCTACGAGCAGTACTTC.

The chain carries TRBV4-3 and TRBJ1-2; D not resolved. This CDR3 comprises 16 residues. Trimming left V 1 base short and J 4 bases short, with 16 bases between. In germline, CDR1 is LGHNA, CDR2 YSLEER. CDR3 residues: CASSQAVSREIYGYTF. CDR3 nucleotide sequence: TGCGCCAGCAGCCAAGCCGTCTCCCGGGAGATCTATGGCTACACCTTC.

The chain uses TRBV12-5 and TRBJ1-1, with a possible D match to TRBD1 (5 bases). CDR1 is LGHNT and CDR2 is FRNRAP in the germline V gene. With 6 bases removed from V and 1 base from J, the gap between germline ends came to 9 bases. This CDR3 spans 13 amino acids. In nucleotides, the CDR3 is TGTGCTAGTGGGCATACAGGGAACACTGAAGCTTTCTTT. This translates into CASGHTGNTEAFF.

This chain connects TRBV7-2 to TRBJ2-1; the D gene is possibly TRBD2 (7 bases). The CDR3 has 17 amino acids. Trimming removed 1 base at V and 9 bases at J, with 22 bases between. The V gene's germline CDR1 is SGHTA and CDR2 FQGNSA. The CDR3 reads CASSLGGQRGGFVEQFF. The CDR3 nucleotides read TGTGCCAGCAGCTTAGGGGGGCAGCGGGGAGGGTTTGTTGAGCAGTTCTTC.

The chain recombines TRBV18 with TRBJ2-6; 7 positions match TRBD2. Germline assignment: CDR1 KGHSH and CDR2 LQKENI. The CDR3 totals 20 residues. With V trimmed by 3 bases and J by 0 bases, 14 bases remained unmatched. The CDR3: CASSPGFGGRRNSGANVLTF. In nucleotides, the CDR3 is TGTGCCAGCTCACCCGGATTCGGGGGGAGGAGGAACTCTGGGGCCAACGTCCTGACTTTC.

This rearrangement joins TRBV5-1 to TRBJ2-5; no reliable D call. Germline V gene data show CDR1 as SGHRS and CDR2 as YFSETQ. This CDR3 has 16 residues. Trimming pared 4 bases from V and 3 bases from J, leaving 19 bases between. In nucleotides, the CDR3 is TGCGCCAGCAGCCTCATTCCCGGGTCCCGGGAAGAGACCCAGTACTTC. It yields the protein CASSLIPGSREETQYF.

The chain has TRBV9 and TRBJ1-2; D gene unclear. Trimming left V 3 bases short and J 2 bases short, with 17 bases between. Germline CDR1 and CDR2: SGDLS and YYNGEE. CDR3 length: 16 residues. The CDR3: CASSAKPGPPNYGYTF. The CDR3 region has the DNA TGTGCCAGCAGCGCTAAGCCAGGCCCCCCGAACTATGGCTACACCTTC. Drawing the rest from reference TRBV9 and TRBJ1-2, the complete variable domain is DSGVTQTPKHLITATGQRVTLRCSPRSGDLSVYWYQQSLDQGLQFLIQYYNGEERAKGNILERFSAQQFPDLHSELNLSSLELGDSALYFCASSAKPGPPNYGYTFGSGTRLTVV.

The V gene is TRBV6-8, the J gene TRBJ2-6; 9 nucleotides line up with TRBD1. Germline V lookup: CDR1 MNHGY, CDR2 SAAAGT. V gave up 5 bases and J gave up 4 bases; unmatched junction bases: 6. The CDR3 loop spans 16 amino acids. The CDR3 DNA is TGTGCCAGCAGTACGGACAGGGGATGGGGGGCCAACGTCCTGACTTTC. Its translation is CASSTDRGWGANVLTF.

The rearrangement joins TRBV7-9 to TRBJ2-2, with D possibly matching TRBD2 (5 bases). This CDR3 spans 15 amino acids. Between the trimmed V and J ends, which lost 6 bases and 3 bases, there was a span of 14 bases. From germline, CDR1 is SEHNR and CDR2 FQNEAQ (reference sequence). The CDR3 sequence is CASSLWRADTGELFF. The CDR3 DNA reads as TGTGCCAGCAGTCTTTGGCGGGCGGACACCGGGGAGCTGTTTTTT.

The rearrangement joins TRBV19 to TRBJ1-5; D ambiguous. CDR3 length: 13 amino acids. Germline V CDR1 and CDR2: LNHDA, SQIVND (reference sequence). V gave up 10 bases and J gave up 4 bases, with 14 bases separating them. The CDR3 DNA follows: TGTGCCACCCGACAAGAGGGAAATCAGCCCCAGCATTTT. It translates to CATRQEGNQPQHF.

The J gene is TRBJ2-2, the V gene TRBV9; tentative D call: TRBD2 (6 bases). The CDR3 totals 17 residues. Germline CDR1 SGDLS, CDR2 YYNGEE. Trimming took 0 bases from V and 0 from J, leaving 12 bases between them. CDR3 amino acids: CASSVDLRGTNTGELFF. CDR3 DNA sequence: TGTGCCAGCAGCGTAGATCTGCGGGGAACGAACACCGGGGAGCTGTTTTTT.

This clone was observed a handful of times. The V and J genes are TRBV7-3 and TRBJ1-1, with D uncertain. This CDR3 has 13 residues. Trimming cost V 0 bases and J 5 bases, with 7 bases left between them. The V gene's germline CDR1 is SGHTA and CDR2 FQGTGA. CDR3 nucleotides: TGTGCCAGCAGCTTAACGCAGGTAACTGAAGCTTTCTTT. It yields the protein CASSLTQVTEAFF.

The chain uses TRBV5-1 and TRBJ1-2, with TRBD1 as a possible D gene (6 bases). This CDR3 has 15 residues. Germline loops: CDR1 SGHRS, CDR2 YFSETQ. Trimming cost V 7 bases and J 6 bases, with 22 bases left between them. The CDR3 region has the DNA TGCGCCAGCTTCATACAGGGAATTCTTAGGAATGGCTACACCTTC. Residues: CASFIQGILRNGYTF.

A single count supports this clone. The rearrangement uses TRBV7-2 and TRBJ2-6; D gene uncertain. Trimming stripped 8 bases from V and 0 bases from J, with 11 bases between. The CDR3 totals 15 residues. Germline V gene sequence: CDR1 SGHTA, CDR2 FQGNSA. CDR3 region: CASAAHSSGANVLTF. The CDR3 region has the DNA TGTGCCAGCGCCGCCCATAGCTCTGGGGCCAACGTCCTGACTTTC. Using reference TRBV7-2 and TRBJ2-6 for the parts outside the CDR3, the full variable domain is GAGVSQSPSNKVTEKGKDVELRCDPISGHTALYWYRQSLGQGLEFLIYFQGNSAPDKSGLPSDRFSAERTGGSVSTLTIQRTQQEDSAVYLCASAAHSSGANVLTFGAGSRLTVL.